This TCR beta chain emerged from a study of PD-1 blockade in classical Hodgkin lymphoma. Each of the patients experienced relapse following autologous stem cell transplantation, and their brentuximab vedotin exposure differed. Clones were sequenced by immunoSEQ multiplex PCR, and TCRdb holds only the in-frame ones, with some missing. The repertoire includes tens of thousands of clones, approximately 64% of them detected once, and 3% to 3.5% sits in the top ten. The V gene lost 0 bases and the J gene lost 2 bases, with 14 bases spanning the gap. The CDR3 runs 16 residues. Germline V gene lookup returns CDR1 SGHRS and CDR2 YFSETQ.

This specimen consisted of peripheral blood mononuclear cells (PBMCs), obtained at baseline. The chain links TRBV5-1 to TRBJ1-1, with D tentatively TRBD1 (6 bases). The TCR originated in a human donor with classical Hodgkin lymphoma. The CDR3 DNA reads TGCGCCAGCAGCTTGGTCTCCGGGACACCCAACACTGAAGCTTTCTTT. This translates into CASSLVSGTPNTEAFF.